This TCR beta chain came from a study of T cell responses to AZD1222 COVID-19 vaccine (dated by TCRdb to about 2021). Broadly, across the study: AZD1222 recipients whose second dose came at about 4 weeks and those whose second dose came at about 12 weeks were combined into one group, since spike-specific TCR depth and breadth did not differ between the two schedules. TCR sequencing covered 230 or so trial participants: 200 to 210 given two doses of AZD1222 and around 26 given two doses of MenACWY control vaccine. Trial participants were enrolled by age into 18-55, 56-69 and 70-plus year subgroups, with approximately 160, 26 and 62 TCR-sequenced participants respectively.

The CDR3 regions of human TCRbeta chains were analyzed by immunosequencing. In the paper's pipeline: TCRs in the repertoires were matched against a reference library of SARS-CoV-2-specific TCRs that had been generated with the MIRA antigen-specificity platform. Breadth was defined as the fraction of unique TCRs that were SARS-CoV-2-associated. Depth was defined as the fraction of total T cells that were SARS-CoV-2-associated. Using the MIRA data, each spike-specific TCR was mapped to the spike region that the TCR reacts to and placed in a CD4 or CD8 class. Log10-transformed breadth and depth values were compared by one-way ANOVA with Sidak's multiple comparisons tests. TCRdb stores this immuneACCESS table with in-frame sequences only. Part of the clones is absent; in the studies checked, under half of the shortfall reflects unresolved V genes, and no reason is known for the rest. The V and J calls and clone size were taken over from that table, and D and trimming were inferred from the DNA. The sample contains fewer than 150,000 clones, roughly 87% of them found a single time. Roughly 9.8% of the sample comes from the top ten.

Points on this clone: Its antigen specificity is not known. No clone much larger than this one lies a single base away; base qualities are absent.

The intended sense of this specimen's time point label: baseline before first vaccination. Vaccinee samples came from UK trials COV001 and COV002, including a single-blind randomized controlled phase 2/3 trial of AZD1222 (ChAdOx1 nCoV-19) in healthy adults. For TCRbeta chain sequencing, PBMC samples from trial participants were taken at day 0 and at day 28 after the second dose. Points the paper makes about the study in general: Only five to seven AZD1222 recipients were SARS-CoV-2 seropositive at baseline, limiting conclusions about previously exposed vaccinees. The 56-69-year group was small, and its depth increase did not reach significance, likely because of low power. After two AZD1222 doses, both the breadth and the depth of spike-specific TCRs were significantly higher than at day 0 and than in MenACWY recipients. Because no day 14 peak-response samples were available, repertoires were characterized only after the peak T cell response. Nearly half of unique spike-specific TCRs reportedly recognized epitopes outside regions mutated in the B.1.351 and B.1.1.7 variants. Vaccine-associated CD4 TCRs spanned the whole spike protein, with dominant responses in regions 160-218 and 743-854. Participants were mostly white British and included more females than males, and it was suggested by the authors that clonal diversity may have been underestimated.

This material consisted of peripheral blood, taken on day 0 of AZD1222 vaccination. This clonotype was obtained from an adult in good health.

The nucleotide sequence is given as TGTGCCAGCAGTTTAGGGCAGGGCCATGGCTACACCTTC. Translated, this gives CASSLGQGHGYTF. The V and J segments used are TRBV28 and TRBJ1-2; the D gene is possibly TRBD1, with 5 bases matching. From the cysteine through the phenylalanine, the CDR3 covers 13 amino acids. The retained sequence is limited to the CDR3, 39 bases, with the frame set at the first base. The germline V gene supplies CDR1 MDHEN and CDR2 SYDVKM. V loses 2 bases of germline sequence and J loses 6 bases, and the interval between the two ends is 10 bases.